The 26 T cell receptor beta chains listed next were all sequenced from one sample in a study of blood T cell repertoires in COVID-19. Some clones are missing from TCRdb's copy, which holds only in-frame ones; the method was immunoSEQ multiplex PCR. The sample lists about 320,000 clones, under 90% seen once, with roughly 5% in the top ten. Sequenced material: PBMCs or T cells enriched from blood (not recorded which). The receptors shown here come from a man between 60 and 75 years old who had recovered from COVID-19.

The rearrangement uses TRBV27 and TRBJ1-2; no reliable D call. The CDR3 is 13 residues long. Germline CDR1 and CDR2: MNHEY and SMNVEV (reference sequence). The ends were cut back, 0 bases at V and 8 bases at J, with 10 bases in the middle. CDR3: CASSLSGREGYTF. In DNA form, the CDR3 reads TGTGCCAGCAGTTTATCAGGGCGGGAAGGCTACACCTTC.

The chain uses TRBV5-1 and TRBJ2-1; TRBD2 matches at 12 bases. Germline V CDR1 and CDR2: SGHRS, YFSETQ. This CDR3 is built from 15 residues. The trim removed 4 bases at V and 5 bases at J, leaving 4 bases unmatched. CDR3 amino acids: CASSILAGGNNEQFF. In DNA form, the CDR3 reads TGCGCCAGCAGCATCCTAGCGGGGGGGAACAATGAGCAGTTCTTC. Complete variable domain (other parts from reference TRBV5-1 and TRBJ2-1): KAGVTQTPRYLIKTRGQQVTLSCSPISGHRSVSWYQQTPGQGLQFLFEYFSETQRNKGNFPGRFSGRQFSNSRSEMNVSTLELGDSALYLCASSILAGGNNEQFFGPGTRLTVL.

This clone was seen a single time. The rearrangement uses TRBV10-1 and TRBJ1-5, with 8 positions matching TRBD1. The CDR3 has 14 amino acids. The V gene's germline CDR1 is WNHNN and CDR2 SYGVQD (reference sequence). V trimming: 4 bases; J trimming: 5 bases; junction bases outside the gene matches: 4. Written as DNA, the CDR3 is TGCGCCAGCAGTGTACAGGGGGTCGATCAGCCCCAGCATTTT. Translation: CASSVQGVDQPQHF.

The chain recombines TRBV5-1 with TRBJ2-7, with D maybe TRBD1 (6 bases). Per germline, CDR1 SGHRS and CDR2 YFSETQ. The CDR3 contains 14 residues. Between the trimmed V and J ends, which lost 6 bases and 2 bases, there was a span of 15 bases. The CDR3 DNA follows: TGCGCCAGCACCGTCGGGACACTTGCCTACGAGCAGTACTTC. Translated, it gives CASTVGTLAYEQYF. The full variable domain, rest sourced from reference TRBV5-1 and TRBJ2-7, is KAGVTQTPRYLIKTRGQQVTLSCSPISGHRSVSWYQQTPGQGLQFLFEYFSETQRNKGNFPGRFSGRQFSNSRSEMNVSTLELGDSALYLCASTVGTLAYEQYFGPGTRLTVT.

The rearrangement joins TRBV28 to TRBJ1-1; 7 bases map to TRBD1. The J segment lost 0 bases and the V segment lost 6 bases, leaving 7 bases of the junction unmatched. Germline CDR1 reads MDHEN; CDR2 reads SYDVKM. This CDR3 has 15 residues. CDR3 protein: CASRELQGMNTEAFF. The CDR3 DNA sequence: TGTGCCAGCAGAGAACTACAGGGGATGAACACTGAAGCTTTCTTT.

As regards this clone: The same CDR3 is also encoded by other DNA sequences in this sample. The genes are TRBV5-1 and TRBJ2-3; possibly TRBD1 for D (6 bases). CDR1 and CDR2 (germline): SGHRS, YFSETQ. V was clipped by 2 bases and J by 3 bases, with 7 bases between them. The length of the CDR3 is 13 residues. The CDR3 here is CASSLQGTDTQYF. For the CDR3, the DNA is TGCGCCAGCAGCTTACAGGGAACAGATACGCAGTATTTT.

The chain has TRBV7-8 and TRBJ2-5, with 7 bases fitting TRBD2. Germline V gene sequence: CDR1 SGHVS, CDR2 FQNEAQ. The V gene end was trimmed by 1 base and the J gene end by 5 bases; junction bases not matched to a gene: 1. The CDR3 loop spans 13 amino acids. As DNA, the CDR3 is TGTGCCAGCAGCTTAGACGGGAGGGAGACCCAGTACTTC. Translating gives CASSLDGRETQYF.

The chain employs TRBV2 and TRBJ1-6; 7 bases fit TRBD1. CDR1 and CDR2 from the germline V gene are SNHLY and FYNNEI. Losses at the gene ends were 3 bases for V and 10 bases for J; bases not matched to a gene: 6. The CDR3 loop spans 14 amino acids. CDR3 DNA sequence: TGTGCCAGCAGTGAGCGGGACAGAAGATCACCCCTCCACTTT. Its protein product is CASSERDRRSPLHF. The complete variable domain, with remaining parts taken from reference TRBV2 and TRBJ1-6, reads EPEVTQTPSHQVTQMGQEVILRCVPISNHLYFYWYRQILGQKVEFLVSFYNNEISEKSEIFDDQFSVERPDGSNFTLKIRSTKLEDSAMYFCASSERDRRSPLHFGNGTRLTVT.

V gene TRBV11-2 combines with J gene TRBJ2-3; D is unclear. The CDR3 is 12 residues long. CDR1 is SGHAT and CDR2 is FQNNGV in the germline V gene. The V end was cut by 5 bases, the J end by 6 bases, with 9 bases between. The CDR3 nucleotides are TGTGCCAGCAGCCTTGCGTGGGATACGCAGTATTTT. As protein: CASSLAWDTQYF.

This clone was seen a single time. In DNA, the CDR3 is TGTGCCAGTAGTATAGTAAACTTCAATCAGCCCCAGCATTTT. This sequence encodes CASSIVNFNQPQHF. V and J are TRBV19 and TRBJ1-5; no clear D. V lost 1 base to trimming and J lost 3 bases, with 7 bases between them. The germline V gene encodes CDR1 LNHDA and CDR2 SQIVND (reference sequence). The CDR3 loop spans 14 amino acids. The complete variable domain, with remaining parts taken from reference TRBV19 and TRBJ1-5, reads DGGITQSPKYLFRKEGQNVTLSCEQNLNHDAMYWYRQDPGQGLRLIYYSQIVNDFQKGDIAEGYSVSREKKESFPLTVTSAQKNPTAFYLCASSIVNFNQPQHFGDGTRLSIL.

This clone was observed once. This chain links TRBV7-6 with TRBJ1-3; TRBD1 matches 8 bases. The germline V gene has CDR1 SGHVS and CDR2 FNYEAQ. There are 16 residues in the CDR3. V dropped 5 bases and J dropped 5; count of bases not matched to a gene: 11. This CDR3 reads CASSEGVRGRRNTIYF. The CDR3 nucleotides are TGTGCCAGCAGCGAAGGGGTCAGGGGGCGGAGAAACACCATATATTTT.

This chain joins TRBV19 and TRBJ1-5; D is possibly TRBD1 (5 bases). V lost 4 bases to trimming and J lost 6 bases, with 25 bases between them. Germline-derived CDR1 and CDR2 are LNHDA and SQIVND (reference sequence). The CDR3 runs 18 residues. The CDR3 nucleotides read TGTGCCAGTAGTAAAAACCCGAATATGGCAGGGTTGCGTCAGCCCCAGCATTTT. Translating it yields CASSKNPNMAGLRQPQHF.

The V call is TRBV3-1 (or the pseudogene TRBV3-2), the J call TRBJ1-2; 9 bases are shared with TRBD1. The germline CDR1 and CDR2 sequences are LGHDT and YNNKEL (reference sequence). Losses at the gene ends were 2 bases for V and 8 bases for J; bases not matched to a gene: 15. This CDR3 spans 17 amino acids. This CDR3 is CASSQRTSSTGGKGYTF. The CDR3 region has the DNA TGTGCCAGCAGCCAACGTACTTCTTCTACAGGGGGCAAAGGCTACACCTTC.

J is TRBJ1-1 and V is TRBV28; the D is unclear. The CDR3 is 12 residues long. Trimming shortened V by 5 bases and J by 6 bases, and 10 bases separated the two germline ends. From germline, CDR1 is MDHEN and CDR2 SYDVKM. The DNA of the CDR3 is TGTGCCAGCAGTCCGGGATTCGCTGAAGCTTTCTTT. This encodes CASSPGFAEAFF.

The chain's CDR3 is CASRNRGETQYF. The CDR3 DNA reads TGTGCCAGCAGGAACAGGGGGGAGACCCAGTACTTC. V and J are TRBV2 and TRBJ2-5; 8 bases match TRBD1. Trimming took 6 bases from V and 5 from J; bases not matched to a gene: 2. There are 12 residues in the CDR3. Germline V CDR1 and CDR2: SNHLY, FYNNEI.

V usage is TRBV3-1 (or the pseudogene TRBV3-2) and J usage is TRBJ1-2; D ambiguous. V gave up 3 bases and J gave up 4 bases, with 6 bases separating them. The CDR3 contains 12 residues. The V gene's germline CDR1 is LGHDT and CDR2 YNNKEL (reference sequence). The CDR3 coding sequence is TGTGCCAGCAGCCACCTACGCTATGGCTACACCTTC. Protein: CASSHLRYGYTF.

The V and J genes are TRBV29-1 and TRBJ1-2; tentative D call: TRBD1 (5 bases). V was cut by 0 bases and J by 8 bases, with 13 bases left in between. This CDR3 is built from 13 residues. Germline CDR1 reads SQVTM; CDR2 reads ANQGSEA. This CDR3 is CSVEDRTGVGYTF. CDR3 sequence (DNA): TGCAGCGTTGAAGATCGCACAGGCGTAGGCTACACCTTC.

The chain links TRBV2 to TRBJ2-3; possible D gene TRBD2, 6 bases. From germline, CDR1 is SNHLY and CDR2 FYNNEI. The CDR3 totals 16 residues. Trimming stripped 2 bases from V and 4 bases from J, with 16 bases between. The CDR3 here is CASSESLEPSADTQYF. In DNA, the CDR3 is TGTGCCAGCAGTGAATCTCTGGAACCTAGCGCAGATACGCAGTATTTT.

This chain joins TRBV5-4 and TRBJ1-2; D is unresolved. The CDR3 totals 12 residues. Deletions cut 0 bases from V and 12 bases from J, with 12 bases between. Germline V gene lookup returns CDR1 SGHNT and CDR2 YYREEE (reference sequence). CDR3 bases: TGTGCCAGCAGCTTGGCCGGGAGTAACCACACCTTC. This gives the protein CASSLAGSNHTF.

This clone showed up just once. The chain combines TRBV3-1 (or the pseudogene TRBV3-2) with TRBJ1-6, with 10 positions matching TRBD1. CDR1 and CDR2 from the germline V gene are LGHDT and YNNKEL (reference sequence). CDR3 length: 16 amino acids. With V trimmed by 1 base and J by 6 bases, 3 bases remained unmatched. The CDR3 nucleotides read TGTGCCAGCAGCCAAGGACAGGGGGCTTTTAATTCACCCCTCCACTTT. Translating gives CASSQGQGAFNSPLHF.

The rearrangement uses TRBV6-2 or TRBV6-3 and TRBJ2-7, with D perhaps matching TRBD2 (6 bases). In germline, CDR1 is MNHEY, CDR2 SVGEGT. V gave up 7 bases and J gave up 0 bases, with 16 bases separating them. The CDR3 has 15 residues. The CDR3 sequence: CASTPEAGTSYEQYF. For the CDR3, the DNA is TGTGCCAGCACCCCCGAAGCGGGCACCTCCTACGAGCAGTACTTC.

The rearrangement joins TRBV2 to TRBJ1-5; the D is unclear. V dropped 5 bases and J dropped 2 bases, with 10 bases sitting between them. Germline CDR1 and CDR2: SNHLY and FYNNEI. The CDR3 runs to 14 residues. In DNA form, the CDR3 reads TGTGCCAGCAGTCAATCGTCAGGCAATCAGCCCCAGCATTTT. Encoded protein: CASSQSSGNQPQHF.

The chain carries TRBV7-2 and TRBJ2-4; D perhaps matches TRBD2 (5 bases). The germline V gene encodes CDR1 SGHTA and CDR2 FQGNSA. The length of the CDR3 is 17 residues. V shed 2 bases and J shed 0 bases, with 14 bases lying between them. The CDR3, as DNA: TGTGCCAGCAGCTTAACGGAGAGACTACTAGCCAAAAACATTCAGTACTTC. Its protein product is CASSLTERLLAKNIQYF.

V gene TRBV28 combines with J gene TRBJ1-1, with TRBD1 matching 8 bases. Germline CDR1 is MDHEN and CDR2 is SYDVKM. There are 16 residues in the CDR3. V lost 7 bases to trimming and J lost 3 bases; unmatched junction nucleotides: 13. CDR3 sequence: CASTPSGTGLDTEAFF. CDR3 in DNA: TGTGCCAGCACCCCATCCGGGACAGGCTTGGACACTGAAGCTTTCTTT.

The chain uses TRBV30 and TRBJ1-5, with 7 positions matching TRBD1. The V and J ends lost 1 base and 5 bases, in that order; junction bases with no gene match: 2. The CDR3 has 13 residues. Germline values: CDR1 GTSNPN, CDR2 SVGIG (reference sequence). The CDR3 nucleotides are TGTGCCTGGAGTGAACAGGGGCATCAGCCCCAGCATTTT. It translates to CAWSEQGHQPQHF.

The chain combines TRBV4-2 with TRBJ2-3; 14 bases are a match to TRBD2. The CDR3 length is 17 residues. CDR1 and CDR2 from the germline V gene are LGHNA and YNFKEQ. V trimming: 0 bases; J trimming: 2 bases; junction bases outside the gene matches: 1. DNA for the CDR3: TGTGCCAGCAGCCAAGAGGGACTAGCGGGAGCCACAGATACGCAGTATTTT. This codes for CASSQEGLAGATDTQYF.